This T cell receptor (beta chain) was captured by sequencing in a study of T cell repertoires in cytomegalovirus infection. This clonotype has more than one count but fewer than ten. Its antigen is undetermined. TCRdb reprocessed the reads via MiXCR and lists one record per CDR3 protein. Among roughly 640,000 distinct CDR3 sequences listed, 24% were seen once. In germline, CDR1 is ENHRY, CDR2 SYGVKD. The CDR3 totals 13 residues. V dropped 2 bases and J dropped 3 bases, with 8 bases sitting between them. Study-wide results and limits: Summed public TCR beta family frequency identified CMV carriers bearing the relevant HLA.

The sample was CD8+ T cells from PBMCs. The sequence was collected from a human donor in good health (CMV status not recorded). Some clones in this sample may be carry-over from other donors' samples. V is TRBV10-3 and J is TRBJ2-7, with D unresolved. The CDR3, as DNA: TGTGCCATCAGTGAGGGCGGCCGCTACGAGCAGTACGTC. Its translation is CAISEGGRYEQYV.